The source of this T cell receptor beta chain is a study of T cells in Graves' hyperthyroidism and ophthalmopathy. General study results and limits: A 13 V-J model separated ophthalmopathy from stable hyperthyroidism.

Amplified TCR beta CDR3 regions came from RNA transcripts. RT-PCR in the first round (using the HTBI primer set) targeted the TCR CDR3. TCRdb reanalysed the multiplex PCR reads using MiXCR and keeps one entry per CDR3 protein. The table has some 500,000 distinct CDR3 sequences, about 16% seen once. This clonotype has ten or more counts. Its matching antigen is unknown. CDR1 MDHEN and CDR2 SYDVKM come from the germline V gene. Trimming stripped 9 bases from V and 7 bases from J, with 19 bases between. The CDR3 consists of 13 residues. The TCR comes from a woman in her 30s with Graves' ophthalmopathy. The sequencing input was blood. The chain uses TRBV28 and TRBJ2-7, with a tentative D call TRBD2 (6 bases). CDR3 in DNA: TGTGCCAGTGGTGGGGGGTCCGATCGGGAGCAGTACTTC. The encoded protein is CASGGGSDREQYF.